This is a list of T cell receptor beta chains from one sample in a study of blood T cell repertoires in COVID-19. Clones were sequenced by immunoSEQ multiplex PCR, and TCRdb holds only the in-frame ones, with some missing. The sample carries about 45,000 clones, roughly 92% recorded once. The sequenced sample was peripheral blood. These receptors came from a man between 50 and 59 years old with COVID-19, enrolled during active disease. The CDR3 runs from the conserved cysteine through the conserved F or W. The D gene is left open where the match is weak. The listing skips clone size in some rows; elsewhere it reads once, few, many or a size class.

v_call	d_call	j_call	clone_size	cdr3_nt	cdr3_aa
TRBV3-1/TRBV3-2	TRBD2	TRBJ2-7	NA	TGTGCCAGCAGCCTCGGGACTAGCGGGATGGAGCAGTACTTC	CASSLGTSGMEQYF
TRBV30	NA	TRBJ2-5	NA	TGTGCCTGGGGGAGAGGGCGAGAGACCCAGTACTTC	CAWGRGRETQYF
TRBV4-1	NA	TRBJ1-1	NA	TGCGCCAGCAGACCAGGGATTTGGAACACTGAAGCTTTCTTT	CASRPGIWNTEAFF
TRBV11-2	TRBD1	TRBJ1-6	once	TGTGCCAGCAGCTTAGTTTTAGGGCAGGGGGCCGGTTATTCACCCCTCCACTTT	CASSLVLGQGAGYSPLHF
TRBV9	TRBD2	TRBJ2-1	NA	TGTGCCAGCAGCGTAACTAGCGATTACAATGAGCAGTTCTTC	CASSVTSDYNEQFF
TRBV29-1	NA	TRBJ1-1	NA	TGCAGCGTTGAAAGTGCAGGGGAAGCTTTCTTT	CSVESAGEAFF
TRBV30	NA	TRBJ2-1	NA	TGTGCCTGGAGTCCCTACCCCGGGAGTTACAATGAGCAGTTCTTC	CAWSPYPGSYNEQFF
TRBV4-1	NA	TRBJ1-5	few	TGCGCCAGCAGCCAACAGGGGTTCAGCAATCAGCCCCAGCATTTT	CASSQQGFSNQPQHF
TRBV5-5	NA	TRBJ1-5	once	TGTGCCAGCAGCTTCTTCGGCGCGGGTGATCAGCCCCAGCATTTT	CASSFFGAGDQPQHF
TRBV4-1	NA	TRBJ1-5	NA	TGCGCCAGCAGCCAAGAAGCGGGCTACCGCGGATATAGCAATCAGCCCCAGCATTTT	CASSQEAGYRGYSNQPQHF
TRBV2	NA	TRBJ2-4	few	TGTGCCAGCATAGGGACAACCAAAAACATTCAGTACTTC	CASIGTTKNIQYF
TRBV6-5	TRBD2	TRBJ2-3	NA	TGTGCCAGCAGTTCACGGACTAGCGGGAGGGCAGATACGCAGTATTTT	CASSSRTSGRADTQYF
TRBV6-5	NA	TRBJ1-1	once	TGTGCCAGCAGCCGGCTGCCAGGGGAAGCTTTCTTT	CASSRLPGEAFF
TRBV7-8	TRBD1	TRBJ1-1	once	TGTGCCAGCAGCCCCTTGACAGGGAAGTTCGCTGAAGCTTTCTTT	CASSPLTGKFAEAFF
TRBV7-9	NA	TRBJ2-2	NA	TGTGCCAGCAGTTCCCGCCTCTGGGATCGGGGAAACACCGGGGAGCTGTTTTTT	CASSSRLWDRGNTGELFF
TRBV25-1	NA	TRBJ1-3	NA	TGTGCCAGCAGTGATGCGGCAGAAGGAAACACCATATATTTT	CASSDAAEGNTIYF
TRBV5-1	TRBD1	TRBJ1-1	NA	TGCGCCAGCAGCTCCGGGACAGCCCACACTGAAGCTTTCTTT	CASSSGTAHTEAFF
TRBV6-6	NA	TRBJ1-6	NA	TGTGCCAGCAGCCTGGACGGGAGCTTCCACTTT	CASSLDGSFHF
TRBV7-9	TRBD2	TRBJ2-1	NA	TGTGCCAGCAGCCCCCTTAGCGGGAGGGCCACTGAGCAGTTCTTC	CASSPLSGRATEQFF
TRBV5-1	NA	TRBJ2-3	NA	TGCGCCAGCAGCTTGGGCAGGGTGACAGATACGCAGTATTTT	CASSLGRVTDTQYF
TRBV3-1/TRBV3-2	NA	TRBJ1-2	NA	TGTGCCAGCAGCCAAGAAATTCCGAGGACAGTCTATGGCTACACCTTC	CASSQEIPRTVYGYTF
TRBV5-1	TRBD1	TRBJ1-1	NA	TGCGCCAGCAGCTTGGGGGACAGGGGATCTGAAGCTTTCTTT	CASSLGDRGSEAFF
TRBV6-6	TRBD1	TRBJ1-2	NA	TGTGCCAGCAGTCCCGCAGGGGGCGCCTATGGCTACACCTTC	CASSPAGGAYGYTF
TRBV5-1	TRBD1	TRBJ2-7	NA	TGCGCCAGCAGACCACGACAGGGGGGTTCCTACGAGCAGTACTTC	CASRPRQGGSYEQYF
TRBV4-1	TRBD1	TRBJ2-2	NA	TGCGCCAGCAGCCGGGGGACAGGGGGAAACACCGGGGAGCTGTTTTTT	CASSRGTGGNTGELFF
TRBV5-5	TRBD1	TRBJ1-2	once	TGTGCCAGCAGCTTGGAGACAGGGATTAACTATGGCTACACCTTC	CASSLETGINYGYTF
TRBV7-2	NA	TRBJ1-5	NA	TGTGCCAGCAGCTTAGTACAACAGACGCCCCAGCATTTT	CASSLVQQTPQHF
TRBV5-1	TRBD1	TRBJ1-2	NA	TGCGCCAGCAGCTTGGATCCGGGGACAGCGATTAACTATGGCTACACCTTC	CASSLDPGTAINYGYTF
TRBV18	TRBD1	TRBJ1-1	NA	TGTGCCAGCTCACCAGCTCACAGGGGCTGGAATACTGAAGCTTTCTTT	CASSPAHRGWNTEAFF
TRBV11-2	NA	TRBJ2-3	few	TGTGCCAGCAGCTTAGACAGGTTTTCGGATACGCAGTATTTT	CASSLDRFSDTQYF
TRBV28	NA	TRBJ2-7	NA	TGTGCCAGCAGTTCTCCGAGCCCCTACGAGCAGTACTTC	CASSSPSPYEQYF
TRBV5-1	TRBD2	TRBJ2-3	NA	TGCGCCAGCAGCTACAGACTAGCGGGAGGTGATACGCAGTATTTT	CASSYRLAGGDTQYF
TRBV27	TRBD1	TRBJ2-7	once	TGTGCCAGCAGACCCAGGCTGAGACAGGGGTGGTACGAGCAGTACTTC	CASRPRLRQGWYEQYF
TRBV4-3	TRBD2	TRBJ2-5	NA	TGCGCCAGCAGCCATCGAGGACTAGCGGAAGAGACCCAGTACTTC	CASSHRGLAEETQYF
TRBV29-1	NA	TRBJ2-3	NA	TGCAGTCTGGGGAGCACTAGCACAGATACGCAGTATTTT	CSLGSTSTDTQYF
TRBV2	TRBD1	TRBJ2-7	NA	TGTGCCAGCAAATGGGGACAGGGTGGTTACGAGCAGTACTTC	CASKWGQGGYEQYF
TRBV9	TRBD2	TRBJ2-3	NA	TGTGCCAGCAGCGTTGGGCTAGCGGGAGGTTTCACAGATACGCAGTATTTT	CASSVGLAGGFTDTQYF
TRBV7-2	TRBD2	TRBJ2-1	NA	TGTGCCAGCAGCTTAAGAACTAGCGGGAGCCGCCGGAAAGGGAATGAGCAGTTCTTC	CASSLRTSGSRRKGNEQFF
TRBV19	NA	TRBJ2-1	NA	TGTGCCAGTAGACCTTGGGCAGCTGGGGCTGTTATTGAGCAGTTCTTC	CASRPWAAGAVIEQFF
TRBV3-1/TRBV3-2	NA	TRBJ1-2	NA	TGTGCCAGCACCCCCTCGTTCAGGGGAATGGGCTACACCTTC	CASTPSFRGMGYTF
TRBV29-1	TRBD1	TRBJ1-2	few	TGCAGCGGCCGGACAGGGGAAGACTATGGCTACACCTTC	CSGRTGEDYGYTF
TRBV7-9	NA	TRBJ2-1	once	TGTGCCAGCAGCTCGCAAAGAGTCGAGCAGTTCTTC	CASSSQRVEQFF
TRBV2	NA	TRBJ2-3	NA	TGTGCCAGCACCCCCGGGTCTAGCACAGATACGCAGTATTTT	CASTPGSSTDTQYF
TRBV5-5	TRBD2	TRBJ2-3	NA	TGTGCCAGCAGCTTGGTAGCGGGAGTTACAGATACGCAGTATTTT	CASSLVAGVTDTQYF
TRBV2	TRBD2	TRBJ2-7	NA	TGTGCCAGCAGTGAGGGACGCGGGAGGAACAACGAGCAGTACTTC	CASSEGRGRNNEQYF
TRBV27	NA	TRBJ1-5	NA	TGTGCCAGCAGTTGGGGCCCTAGCAATCAGCCCCAGCATTTT	CASSWGPSNQPQHF
TRBV5-4	NA	TRBJ2-7	NA	TGTGCCAGCAGCTTGGGTGGGGAGAGCTACGAGCAGTACTTC	CASSLGGESYEQYF
TRBV9	NA	TRBJ2-2	NA	TGTGCCAGCAGCGTTGGGGGGACCGGGGAGCTGTTTTTT	CASSVGGTGELFF
TRBV28	NA	TRBJ2-7	NA	TGTGCCAGCAGTGAGAACAGGGCCCAGTACTTC	CASSENRAQYF
TRBV2	TRBD2	TRBJ2-3	NA	TGTGCCAGCAGGGGGCTAGCGGTCACAGATACGCAGTATTTT	CASRGLAVTDTQYF
TRBV4-1	NA	TRBJ2-1	once	TGCGCCAGCAGCCAAGGGGTCCCACTTAGGAGCTCCTACAATGAGCAGTTCTTC	CASSQGVPLRSSYNEQFF